The clone carrying this T cell receptor beta chain came up many times. This specimen comes from a study of T-cell reconstitution after alpha-beta-depleted transplantation in children. The CDR3 extends over 13 amino acids. V lost 7 bases, J lost 3 bases, and 6 bases stayed unmatched. Germline assignment: CDR1 MGHDK and CDR2 SYGVNS. A library of TCRbeta sequences, prepared with unique molecular identifiers, was generated. TCRdb reprocessed the PCR reads with MiXCR, giving one entry per CDR3 protein. The table has around 200,000 distinct CDR3 sequences, roughly 11% seen once. V is TRBV25-1 and J is TRBJ2-7; 7 positions match TRBD2. The origin of this receptor is a child younger than two with acute myeloid leukemia, due to receive a stem cell transplant. The sequenced sample was PBMCs, obtained before TCRalphabeta/CD19-depleted stem cell transplant. Here the CDR3 DNA reads TGTGCCAGCACGGGAGCGGGATACTACGAGCAGTACTTC. It is translated as CASTGAGYYEQYF.